The present TCR beta chain was sequenced within a study of PD-L1 blockade in urothelial cancer. At the level of the study: The median number of T cells present in blood samples was some 140,000.

Generated by immunoSEQ multiplex PCR, the TCRdb table keeps only in-frame clones and is missing some. The sample has about 35,000 clones, about 80% seen once; the top ten hold 3.5% to 4%. V lost 4 bases and J lost 6, with 8 bases in between. The CDR3 runs 12 residues. CDR1 KGHSH and CDR2 LQKENI come from the germline V gene. Sample: PBMCs, taken around atezolizumab (anti-PD-L1) treatment. This TCR was recovered from a man between 65 and 85 years old with urothelial cancer. V gene TRBV18 combines with J gene TRBJ2-3, with a weak D call TRBD1 (6 bases). CDR3 residues: CASSQRGDTQYF. The CDR3 DNA reads as TGTGCCAGCTCACAAAGGGGGGATACGCAGTATTTT.